The TCR beta chain described here comes from a study of spatial heterogeneity in lung cancer. Study-wide context: Detected sequences consistently included more beta-chain ones than alpha-chain ones. Unique TCR and UMI combinations averaged more than ten appearances each in raw reads.

The CDR3 runs to 15 residues. Germline CDR1 reads DFQATT; CDR2 reads SNEGSKA (reference sequence). V lost 0 bases, J lost 4 bases, and 16 bases lay in between. A unique molecular identifier was attached to every TCR cDNA molecule. TCRdb itself ran the 5' RACE reads through MiXCR, one entry per CDR3 protein. The data contain about 9,600 distinct CDR3 sequences, 9% to 15% of them singletons. Time point specified: sample taken at primary tumor resection. Unsorted whole RNA from tumor, nontumor lung or frozen PBMC underwent sequencing. Study-wide results and caveats: Expanded intratumoral alpha and beta TCR counts tracked tumor mutation counts.

There are a few counts of this clonotype. What it recognizes is unknown. Sequences were derived from lung tumor tissue, sampled at surgery. The TCR comes from a male donor with early-stage non-small cell lung cancer. V is TRBV20-1 and J is TRBJ2-7; D is undetermined. The CDR3 loop is CSARDQSRQSYEQYF. CDR3 in DNA: TGCAGTGCTAGAGATCAAAGTAGGCAGAGTTACGAGCAGTACTTC.